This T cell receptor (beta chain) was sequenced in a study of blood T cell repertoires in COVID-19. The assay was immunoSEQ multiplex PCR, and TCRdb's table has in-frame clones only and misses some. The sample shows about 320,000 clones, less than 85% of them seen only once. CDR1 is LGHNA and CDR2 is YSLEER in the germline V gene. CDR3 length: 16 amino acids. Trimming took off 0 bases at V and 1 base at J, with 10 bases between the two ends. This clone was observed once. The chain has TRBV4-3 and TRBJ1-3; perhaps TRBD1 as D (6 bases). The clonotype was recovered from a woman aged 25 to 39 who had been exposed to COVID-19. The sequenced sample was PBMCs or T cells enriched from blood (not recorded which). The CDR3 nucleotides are TGCGCCAGCAGCCAAGACGGGACAATTTCTGGAAACACCATATATTTT. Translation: CASSQDGTISGNTIYF.